The clone carrying this TCR beta chain showed up just a few times. This sample was taken from a study of beta chain features in type 1 diabetes. Sorting of CD4+ naive, central memory, regulatory and stem cell-like memory cells was performed via CD45RO/CCR7/CD25/CD127/CD95/CD27. Expressed TCRB transcripts were sequenced after all isolated RNA was converted to cDNA. Produced via immunoSEQ multiplex PCR; TCRdb's table is partial and in-frame only. The table records about 620,000 clones, around 15% of them present only once. V gave up 4 bases and J gave up 5 bases, with 11 bases separating them. Germline V gives CDR1 SGHRS, CDR2 YFSETQ. CDR3 length equals 13 residues.

Sequenced: naive CD4+ T cells from blood. The chain links TRBV5-1 to TRBJ2-3; D is possibly TRBD1 (5 bases). The origin of this receptor is a man between 18 and 35 years old in good health. The CDR3 protein is CASSAAGKDTQYF. In DNA form, the CDR3 reads TGCGCCAGCAGCGCGGCAGGGAAAGATACGCAGTATTTT.